A single sample gave rise to the 3 T cell receptor beta chains below, sequenced in a study of shared clonotypes between healthy human individuals. Some clones are missing from TCRdb's copy, which holds only in-frame ones; the method was immunoSEQ multiplex PCR. The table shows roughly 1.5 million clones, with under 99% occurring only once. The source material was naive CD4+ T cells sorted from blood. Subset in this sample: CD45RA+ positively selected. These receptors came from a man aged 25 to 45 in good health.

This CDR3 reads CASRKSGAGQPQHF. For the CDR3, the DNA is TGTGCCAGCAGAAAGTCGGGGGCGGGTCAGCCCCAGCATTTT. This chain links TRBV6-5 with TRBJ1-5; D may be TRBD1 (6 bases). Germline lookup yields CDR1 MNHEY and CDR2 SVGAGI. The CDR3 length is 14 residues. Trimming took 6 bases from V and 6 from J, leaving 15 bases between them.

V gene TRBV25-1 combines with J gene TRBJ2-5; the match to TRBD1 covers 9 bases. The CDR3 totals 16 residues. V gave up 5 bases and J gave up 4 bases; unmatched junction bases: 11. Germline V gives CDR1 MGHDK, CDR2 SYGVNS. The CDR3 spells CASSTPTGGWGETQYF. The CDR3 DNA reads TGTGCCAGCAGTACTCCAACAGGGGGCTGGGGAGAGACCCAGTACTTC.

Of note for this clone: The same CDR3 arises from other DNA sequences in this sample as well. The V gene is TRBV5-4, the J gene TRBJ2-7; D gene uncertain. V lost 0 bases, J lost 3 bases, and 7 bases lay in between. Germline V lookup: CDR1 SGHNT, CDR2 YYREEE (reference sequence). The CDR3 has 13 residues. Written as DNA, the CDR3 is TGTGCCAGCAGCTTGGACAGCCTCTACGAGCAGTACTTC. Translating it yields CASSLDSLYEQYF.